This T cell receptor beta chain is from a study of beta chain features in type 1 diabetes. Turning to the study itself: Under 140,000,000 sorted cells were examined across all samples.

The CDR3 spans 13 residues. Per the germline V gene, CDR1 is GTSNPN and CDR2 is SVGIG (reference sequence). Between the trimmed V and J ends, which lost 4 bases and 1 base, there was a span of 10 bases. This clone was seen a few times. Its antigen is unidentified. Expressed TCRB transcripts were sequenced because the isolated RNA had all been reverse transcribed beforehand. It was found that naive, central memory and regulatory T cell samples averaged around 3.8 million reads. Method: immunoSEQ multiplex PCR; TCRdb's copy keeps in-frame clones and lacks some. The data show hundreds of thousands of clones, over 13% seen once. Whole-study results and caveats: Among all four CD4+ subsets, Type 1 diabetes patients had TCRB CDR3s that were moderately but significantly shorter. A greater similarity of naive, central memory and Treg TCRB repertoires was seen among patients than among healthy donors. The cDNA sequencing approach could over-represent high-TCR-expressing cells.

This receptor was obtained from a man younger than 35 with type 1 diabetes. This chain links TRBV30 with TRBJ1-1; D is perhaps TRBD1 (6 bases). Sequencing was done on a sample of naive CD4+ T cells from blood. The CDR3 coding sequence is TGTGCCTGGACAGTGACAGGGAACACTGAAGCTTTCTTT. It specifies CAWTVTGNTEAFF.